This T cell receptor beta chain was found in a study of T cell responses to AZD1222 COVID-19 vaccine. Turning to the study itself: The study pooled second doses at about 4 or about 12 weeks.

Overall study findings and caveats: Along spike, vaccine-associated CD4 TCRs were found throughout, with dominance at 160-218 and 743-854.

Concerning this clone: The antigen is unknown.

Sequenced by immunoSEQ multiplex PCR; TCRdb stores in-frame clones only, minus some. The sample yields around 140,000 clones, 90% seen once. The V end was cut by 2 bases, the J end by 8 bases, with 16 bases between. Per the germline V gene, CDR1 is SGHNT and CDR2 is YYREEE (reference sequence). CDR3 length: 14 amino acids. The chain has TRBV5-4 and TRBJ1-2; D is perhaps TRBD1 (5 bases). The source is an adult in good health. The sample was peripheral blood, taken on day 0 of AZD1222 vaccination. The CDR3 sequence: CASSFGGGAQGYTF. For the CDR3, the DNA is TGTGCCAGCAGCTTTGGGGGAGGGGCGCAAGGCTACACCTTC.